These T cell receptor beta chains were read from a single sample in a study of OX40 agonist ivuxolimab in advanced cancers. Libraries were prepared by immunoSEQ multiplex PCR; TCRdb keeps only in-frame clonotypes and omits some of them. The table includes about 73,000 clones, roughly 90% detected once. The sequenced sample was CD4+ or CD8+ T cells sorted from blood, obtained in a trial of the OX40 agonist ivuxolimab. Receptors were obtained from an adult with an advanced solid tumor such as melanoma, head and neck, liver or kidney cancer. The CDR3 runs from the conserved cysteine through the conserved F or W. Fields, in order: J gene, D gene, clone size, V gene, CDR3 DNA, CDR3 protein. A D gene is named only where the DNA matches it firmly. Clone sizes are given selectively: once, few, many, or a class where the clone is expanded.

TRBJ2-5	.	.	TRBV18	TGTGCCAGCTCACCAGACTTTCCTAGGGCTAAGACCCAGTACTTC	CASSPDFPRAKTQYF
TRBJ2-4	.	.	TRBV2	TGTGCCAGCAGGCAGCAGACAGTAGCCAAAAACATTCAGTACTTC	CASRQQTVAKNIQYF
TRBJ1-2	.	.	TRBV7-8	TGTGCCAGCAGCTTAGAATTTGGCGGCAACTATGGCTACACCTTC	CASSLEFGGNYGYTF
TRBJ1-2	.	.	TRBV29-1	TGCAGCGTTGGGGATGGGCCGGGATATGGCTACACCTTC	CSVGDGPGYGYTF
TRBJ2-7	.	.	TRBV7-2	TGTGCCAGCACCATTCGTAGGTGGGACGAGCAGTACTTC	CASTIRRWDEQYF
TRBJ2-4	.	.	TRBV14	TGTGCCAGCAGCCAAGATTGGCGTGGCAGGCAGTACTTC	CASSQDWRGRQYF
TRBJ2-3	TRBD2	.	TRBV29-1	TGCAGCGTTAACAAGGGACTAGCGGGAGCGTCTACGCAGTATTTT	CSVNKGLAGASTQYF
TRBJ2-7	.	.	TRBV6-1	TGTGCCAGCCGCCCCGATGGCAGGGACGAGCAGTACTTC	CASRPDGRDEQYF
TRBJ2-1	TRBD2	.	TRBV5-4	TGTGCCAGCAGCCTGAGCGGGAGGGCCCCTTTAAACAATGAGCAGTTCTTC	CASSLSGRAPLNNEQFF
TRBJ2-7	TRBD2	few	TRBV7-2	TGTGCCAGCAGCTTAGTGACTAGCGGGGCCGATTTCTCCTACGAGCAGTACTTC	CASSLVTSGADFSYEQYF
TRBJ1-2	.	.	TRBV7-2	TGTGCCAGCAGCTTGGCAACTAATGGCTACACCTTC	CASSLATNGYTF
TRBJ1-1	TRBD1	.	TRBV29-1	TGCAGCGGTACCGGGACAGGGGGTCGTGTCACTGAAGCTTTCTTT	CSGTGTGGRVTEAFF
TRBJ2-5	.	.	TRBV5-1	TGCGCCAGCAGCGTACAGGACCAAGAGACCCAGTACTTC	CASSVQDQETQYF
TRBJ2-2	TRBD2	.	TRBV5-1	TGCGCCAGCAGCTGGACTAGCGGGTACACCGGGGAGCTGTTTTTT	CASSWTSGYTGELFF
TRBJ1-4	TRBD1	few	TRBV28	TGTGCCAGCAGGGGGCAGGGGGAAGAAAAACTGTTTTTT	CASRGQGEEKLFF
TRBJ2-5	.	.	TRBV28	TGTGCCAGCAGCGGGGGAGGACAAGAGACCCAGTACTTC	CASSGGGQETQYF
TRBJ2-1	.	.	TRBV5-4	TGTGCCAGCAGCTTGGGTGGGACCTACAACAATGAGCAGTTCTTC	CASSLGGTYNNEQFF
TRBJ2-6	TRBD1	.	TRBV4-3	TGCGCCAGCAGCCGCCAATCTGGCGGACAGGGGGTAGGGGCCAACGTCCTGACTTTC	CASSRQSGGQGVGANVLTF
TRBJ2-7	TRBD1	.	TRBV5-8	TGTGCCAGCAGCCCTGGGGGGACAGGGCACTACGAGCAGTACTTC	CASSPGGTGHYEQYF
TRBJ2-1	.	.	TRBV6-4	TGTGCCAGCAGTGAAACGAGCATCAATGAGCAGTTCTTC	CASSETSINEQFF
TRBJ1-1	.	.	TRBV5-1	TGCGCCAGCAGCGAGGCGGGCGGACTCATAAAGAACACTGAAGCTTTCTTT	CASSEAGGLIKNTEAFF
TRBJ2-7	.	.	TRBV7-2	TGTGCCAGCAGCGACGACAGTGCGCGCTCCTACGAGCAGTACTTC	CASSDDSARSYEQYF
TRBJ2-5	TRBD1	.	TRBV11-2	TGTGCCAGCAGCTTAGGGGGGCGACAGGGAGAGACCCAGTACTTC	CASSLGGRQGETQYF
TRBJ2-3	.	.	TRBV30	TGTGCCTGGAGTGGCGGACTGGCGGATACGCAGTATTTT	CAWSGGLADTQYF
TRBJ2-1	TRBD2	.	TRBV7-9	TGTGCCAGCAGCTTGAGCGGGAGGGCCTACAATGAGCAGTTCTTC	CASSLSGRAYNEQFF
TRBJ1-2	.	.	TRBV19	TGTGCCAGTAGTAGGGCAGAGGGCTACACCTTC	CASSRAEGYTF
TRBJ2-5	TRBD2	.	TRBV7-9	TGTGCCAGCAGCCTAGCGGGAGGGCCTAGCGAGACCCAGTACTTC	CASSLAGGPSETQYF
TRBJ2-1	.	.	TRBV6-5	TGTGCCAGCAGGGGTTCAGATTTTAACAATGAGCAGTTCTTC	CASRGSDFNNEQFF
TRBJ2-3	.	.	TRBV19	TGTGCCAGTAGTATAGATCGAGGCGACCGCACAGATACGCAGTATTTT	CASSIDRGDRTDTQYF
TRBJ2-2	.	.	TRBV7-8	TGTGCCAGCAGCGTAAGGGTTCCCGGGGAGCTGTTTTTT	CASSVRVPGELFF
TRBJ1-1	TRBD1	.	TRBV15	TGTGCCACCAGCAGAGATCTGGGTACAGGGGGAGGGACTGAAGCTTTCTTT	CATSRDLGTGGGTEAFF
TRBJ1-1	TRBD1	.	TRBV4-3	TGCGCCAGCAGCCACCGGACAGGGAGAAACACTGAAGCTTTCTTT	CASSHRTGRNTEAFF
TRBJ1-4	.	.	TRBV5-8	TGTGCCAGCAGCTTGACTTATAATGAAAAACTGTTTTTT	CASSLTYNEKLFF
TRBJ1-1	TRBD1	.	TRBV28	TGTGCCAGCAGTCCAATCCAGGGGGGAGGTGAAGCTTTCTTT	CASSPIQGGGEAFF
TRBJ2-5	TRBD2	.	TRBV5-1	TGCGCCAGCAGCTTGTCTAGCGGGAGGGCCGGGATAGAGACCCAGTACTTC	CASSLSSGRAGIETQYF
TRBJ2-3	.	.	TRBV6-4	TGTGCCAGCTTCGACGGAGTTAATACGCAGTATTTT	CASFDGVNTQYF
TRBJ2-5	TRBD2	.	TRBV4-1	TGCGCCAGCAGAAGACTAGCGGTCCCCTTCGGGGAGACCCAGTACTTC	CASRRLAVPFGETQYF
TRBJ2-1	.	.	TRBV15	TGTGCCACCAGCCGAAACTATGGTGTTGAGCAGTTCTTC	CATSRNYGVEQFF
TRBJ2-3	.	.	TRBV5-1	TGCGCCAGCTGTCAAAGACCGTCAGATACGCAGTATTTT	CASCQRPSDTQYF
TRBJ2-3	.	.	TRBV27	TGTGCCAGCAGTTCAACCCTAGGGGTAGATACGCAGTATTTT	CASSSTLGVDTQYF
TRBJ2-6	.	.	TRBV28	TGTGCCAGCAGTTCACTGGGGTCTGGGGCCAACGTCCTGACTTTC	CASSSLGSGANVLTF
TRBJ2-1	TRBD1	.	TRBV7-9	TGTGCCAGCAGCTTATTTGGACAGGGGGGCAAGAATGAGCAGTTCTTC	CASSLFGQGGKNEQFF
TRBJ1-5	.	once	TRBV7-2	TGTGCCAGCAGCTTAGTGGGGAATCAGCCCCAGCATTTT	CASSLVGNQPQHF
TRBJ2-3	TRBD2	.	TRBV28	TGTGCCAGCAGTAGCGGGGGAAGCACAGATACGCAGTATTTT	CASSSGGSTDTQYF
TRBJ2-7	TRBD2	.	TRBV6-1	TGTGCCAGCAGGGATAGCGGGTTACTTCCCTACGAGCAGTACTTC	CASRDSGLLPYEQYF
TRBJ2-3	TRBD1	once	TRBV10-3	TGTGCCATCAGTGAGTCCACAGGGGGGATAGATACGCAGTATTTT	CAISESTGGIDTQYF
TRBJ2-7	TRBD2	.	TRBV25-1	TGTGCCAGCAGTGGAAGCGGGAGGGTAGACGAGCAGTACTTC	CASSGSGRVDEQYF
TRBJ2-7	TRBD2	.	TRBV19	TGTGCCAGTAGTGAAGGGGCGGGGGGCCCTTCCTACGAGCAGTACTTC	CASSEGAGGPSYEQYF
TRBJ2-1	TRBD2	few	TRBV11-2	TGTGCCAGCAGCCCCCTAGCGGGAGAATCCAATGAGCAGTTCTTC	CASSPLAGESNEQFF
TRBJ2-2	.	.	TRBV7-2	TGTGCCAGCAGCCCCGGGATGAACACCGGGGAGCTGTTTTTT	CASSPGMNTGELFF
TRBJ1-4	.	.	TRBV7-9	TGTGCCAGCAGCCCAAGGGACGGAAGAAATGAAAAACTGTTTTTT	CASSPRDGRNEKLFF
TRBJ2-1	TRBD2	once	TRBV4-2	TGTGCCAGCAGCCAAGGACGTAGAACTAGCGGAACCTACAATGAGCAGTTCTTC	CASSQGRRTSGTYNEQFF
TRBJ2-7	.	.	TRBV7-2	TGTGCCAGCAGCTTAGATAGCAGGGCGGGCGAGCAGTACTTC	CASSLDSRAGEQYF
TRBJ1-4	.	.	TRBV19	TGTGCCAGTAGCCACATGAGTCTAAAACTGTTTTTT	CASSHMSLKLFF
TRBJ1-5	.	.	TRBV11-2	TGTGCCAGCAGCTTAGTGGGTCAGCCCCAGCATTTT	CASSLVGQPQHF
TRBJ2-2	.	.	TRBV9	TGTGCCAGCAGCCCGACAGCGACAGCTAGCGGGGAGCTGTTTTTT	CASSPTATASGELFF
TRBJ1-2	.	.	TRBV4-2	TGTGCCAGCAGCCTGAATGACCAGACTAGGATCCATGGCTACACCTTC	CASSLNDQTRIHGYTF
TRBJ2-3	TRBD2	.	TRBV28	TGTGCCAGCGAAACCCCAGCGGGAGGTCCCACAGATACGCAGTATTTT	CASETPAGGPTDTQYF
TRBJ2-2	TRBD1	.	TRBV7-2	TGTGCCAGCAGCTTCCTAGGGGGCGCGGGCACCGGGGAGCTGTTTTTT	CASSFLGGAGTGELFF
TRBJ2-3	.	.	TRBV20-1	TGCAGTTGGGATTCGGGAGATACGCAGTATTTT	CSWDSGDTQYF